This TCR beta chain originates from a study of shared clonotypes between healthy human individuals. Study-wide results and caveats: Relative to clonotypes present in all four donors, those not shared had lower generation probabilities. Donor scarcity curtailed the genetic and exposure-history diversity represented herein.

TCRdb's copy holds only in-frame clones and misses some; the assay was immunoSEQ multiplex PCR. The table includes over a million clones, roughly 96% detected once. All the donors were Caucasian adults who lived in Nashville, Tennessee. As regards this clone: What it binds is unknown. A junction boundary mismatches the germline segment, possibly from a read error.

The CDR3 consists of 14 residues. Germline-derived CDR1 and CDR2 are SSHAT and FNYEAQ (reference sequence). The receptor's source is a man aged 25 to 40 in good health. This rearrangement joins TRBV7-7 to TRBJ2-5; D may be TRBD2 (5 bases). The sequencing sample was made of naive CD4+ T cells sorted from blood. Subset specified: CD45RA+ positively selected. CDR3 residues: CASSFSLAQETQYF. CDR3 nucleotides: TGTGCTAGCAGCTTCAGCCTAGCCCAAGAGACCCAGTACTTC.